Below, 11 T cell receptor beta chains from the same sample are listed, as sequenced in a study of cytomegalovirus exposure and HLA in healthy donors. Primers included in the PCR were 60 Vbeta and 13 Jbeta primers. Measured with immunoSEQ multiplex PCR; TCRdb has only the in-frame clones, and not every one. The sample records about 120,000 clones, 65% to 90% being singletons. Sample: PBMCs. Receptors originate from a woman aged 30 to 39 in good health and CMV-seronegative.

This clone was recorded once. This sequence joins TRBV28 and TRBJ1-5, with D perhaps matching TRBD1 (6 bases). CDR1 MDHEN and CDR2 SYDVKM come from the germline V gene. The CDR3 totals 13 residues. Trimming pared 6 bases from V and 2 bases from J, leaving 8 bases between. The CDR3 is CASRQGRNQPQHF. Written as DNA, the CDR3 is TGTGCCAGCAGACAGGGTCGCAATCAGCCCCAGCATTTT. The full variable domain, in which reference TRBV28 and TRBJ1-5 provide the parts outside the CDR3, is DVKVTQSSRYLVKRTGEKVFLECVQDMDHENMFWYRQDPGLGLRLIYFSYDVKMKEKGDIPEGYSVSREKKERFSLILESASTNQTSMYLCASRQGRNQPQHFGDGTRLSIL.

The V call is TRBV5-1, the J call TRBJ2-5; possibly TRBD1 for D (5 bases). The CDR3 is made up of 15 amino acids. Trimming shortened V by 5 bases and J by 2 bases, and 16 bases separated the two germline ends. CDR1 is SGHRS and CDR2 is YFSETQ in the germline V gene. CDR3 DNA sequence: TGCGCCAGCAGGGGTGTGGACACCTCTCAAGAGACCCAGTACTTC. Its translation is CASRGVDTSQETQYF. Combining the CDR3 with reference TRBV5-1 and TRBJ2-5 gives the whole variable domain KAGVTQTPRYLIKTRGQQVTLSCSPISGHRSVSWYQQTPGQGLQFLFEYFSETQRNKGNFPGRFSGRQFSNSRSEMNVSTLELGDSALYLCASRGVDTSQETQYFGPGTRLLVL.

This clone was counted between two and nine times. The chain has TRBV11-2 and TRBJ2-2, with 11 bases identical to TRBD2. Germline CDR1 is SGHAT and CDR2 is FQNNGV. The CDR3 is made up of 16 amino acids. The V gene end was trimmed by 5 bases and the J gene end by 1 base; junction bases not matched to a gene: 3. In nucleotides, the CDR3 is TGTGCCAGCAGCAAGGGACTAGCGGAGAACACCGGGGAGCTGTTTTTT. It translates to CASSKGLAENTGELFF.

CDR3 in amino acids: CASSIDGTGGDRGQHF. CDR3 sequence (DNA): TGTGCCAGTAGTATAGATGGGACAGGGGGCGACCGGGGCCAGCATTTT. The chain joins TRBV19 to TRBJ1-5; 12 bases are shared with TRBD1. Germline assignment: CDR1 LNHDA and CDR2 SQIVND (reference sequence). The CDR3 consists of 16 residues. The ends lost 0 bases at V and 12 bases at J; junction bases unmatched: 9.

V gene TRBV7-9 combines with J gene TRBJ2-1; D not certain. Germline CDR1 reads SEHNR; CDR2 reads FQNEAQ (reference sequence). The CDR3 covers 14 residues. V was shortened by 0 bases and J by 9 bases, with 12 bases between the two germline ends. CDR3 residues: CASSLAASLGEQFF. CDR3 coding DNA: TGTGCCAGCAGCTTAGCGGCTAGTTTGGGTGAGCAGTTCTTC.

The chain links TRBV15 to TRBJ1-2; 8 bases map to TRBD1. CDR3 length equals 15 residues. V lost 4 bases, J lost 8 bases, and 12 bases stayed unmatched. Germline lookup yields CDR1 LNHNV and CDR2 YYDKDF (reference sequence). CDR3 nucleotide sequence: TGTGCCACCAGCACATCTGGACAGGGAAAGGACGGCTACACCTTC. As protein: CATSTSGQGKDGYTF.

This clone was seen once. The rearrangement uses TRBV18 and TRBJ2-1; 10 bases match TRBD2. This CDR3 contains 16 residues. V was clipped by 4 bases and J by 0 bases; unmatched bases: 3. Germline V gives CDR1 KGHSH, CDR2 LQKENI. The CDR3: CASSLLAGDSYNEQFF. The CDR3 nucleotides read TGTGCCAGCTCACTTCTAGCGGGGGACTCCTACAATGAGCAGTTCTTC.

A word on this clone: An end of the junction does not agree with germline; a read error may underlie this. In nucleotides, the CDR3 is TGTTCCAGCAGCGAGATGCAGACAGGGGGTCTCGAGCAGTACTTC. Translating gives CSSSEMQTGGLEQYF. J is TRBJ2-7 and V is TRBV7-9; 9 nucleotides line up with TRBD1. The CDR3 runs 15 residues. Germline CDR1 is SEHNR and CDR2 is FQNEAQ (reference sequence).

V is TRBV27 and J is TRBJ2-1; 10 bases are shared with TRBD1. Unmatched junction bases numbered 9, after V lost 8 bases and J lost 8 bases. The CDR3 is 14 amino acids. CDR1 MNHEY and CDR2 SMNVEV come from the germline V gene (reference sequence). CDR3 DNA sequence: TGTGCCAGCGGGGACAGGGGTCCTGTGCATGAGCAGTTCTTC. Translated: CASGDRGPVHEQFF.

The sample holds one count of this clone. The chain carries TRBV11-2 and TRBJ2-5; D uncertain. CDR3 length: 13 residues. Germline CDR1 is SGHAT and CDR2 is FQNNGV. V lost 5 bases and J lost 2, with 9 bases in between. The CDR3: CASSNRIQETQYF. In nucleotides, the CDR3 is TGTGCCAGCAGCAACAGAATACAAGAGACCCAGTACTTC.

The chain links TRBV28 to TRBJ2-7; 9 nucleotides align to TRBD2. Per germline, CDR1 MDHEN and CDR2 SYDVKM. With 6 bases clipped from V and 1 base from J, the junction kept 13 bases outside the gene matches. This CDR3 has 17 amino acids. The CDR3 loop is CASRSGVAGGLSYEQYF. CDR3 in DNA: TGTGCCAGCAGGTCGGGGGTGGCGGGAGGGCTTTCCTACGAGCAGTACTTC.